This TCR beta chain was obtained from a study of blood T cell repertoires in COVID-19. The wider study: Sites in the United States, Italy and Spain provided acute and convalescent COVID-19 samples. In each case, the material was cDNA or gDNA derived from T cells, B-cell-depleted T cells, or PBMCs.

Germline CDR1 and CDR2: KGHDR and SFDVKD. The J segment lost 2 bases and the V segment lost 8 bases, leaving 8 bases of the junction unmatched. CDR3 size: 15 residues. The authors' processing: From reference gene primer amplification, estimates of nucleated cell counts were derived. The data were produced by immunoSEQ multiplex PCR, yet TCRdb's version contains in-frame clones alone and is incomplete. The V and J calls and clone size come from that table; D and trimming were worked out from the DNA. This table has 50,000 to 65,000 clones, approximately 72% appearing once. Seattle's cohort entered during active infection and was followed longitudinally.

The chain is built from TRBV24-1 and TRBJ2-1; 7 bases map to TRBD2. Specimen: peripheral blood. The TCR originated in a woman aged 70 to 79 with COVID-19, enrolled during active disease. The CDR3 region is CATNGAGTTYNEQFF. The CDR3 DNA follows: TGTGCCACCAATGGAGCAGGGACTACCTACAATGAGCAGTTCTTC.